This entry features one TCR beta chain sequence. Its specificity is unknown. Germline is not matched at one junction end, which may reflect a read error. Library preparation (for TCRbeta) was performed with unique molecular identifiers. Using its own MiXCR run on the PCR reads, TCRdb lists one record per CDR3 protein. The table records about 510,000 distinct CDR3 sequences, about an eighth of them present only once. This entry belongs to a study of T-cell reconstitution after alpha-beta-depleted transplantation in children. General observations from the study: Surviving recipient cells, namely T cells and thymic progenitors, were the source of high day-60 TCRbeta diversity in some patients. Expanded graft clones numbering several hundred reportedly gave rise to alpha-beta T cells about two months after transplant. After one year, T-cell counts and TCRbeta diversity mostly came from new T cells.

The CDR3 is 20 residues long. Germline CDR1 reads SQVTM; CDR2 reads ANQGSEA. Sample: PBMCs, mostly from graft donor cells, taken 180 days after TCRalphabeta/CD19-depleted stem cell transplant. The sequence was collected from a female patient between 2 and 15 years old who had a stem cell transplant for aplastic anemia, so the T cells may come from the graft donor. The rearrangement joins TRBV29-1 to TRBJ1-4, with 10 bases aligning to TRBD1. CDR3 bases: TGCAGCGTTAAAGAGAGATTAGACAGGGGGCTATCCTTCTTTGGTGAAAAACTGTTTTTT. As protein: CSVKERLDRGLSFFGEKLFF. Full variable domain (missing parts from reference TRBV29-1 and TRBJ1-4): SAVISQKPSRDICQRGTSLTIQCQVDSQVTMMFWYRQQPGQSLTLIATANQGSEATYESGFVIDKFPISRPNLTFSTLTVSNMSPEDSSIYLCSVKERLDRGLSFFGEKLFFGSGTQLSVL.